This TCR beta chain was recorded in a study of control samples from healthy donors and cancer patients (dated by TCRdb to 2018 to 2020). V and J lose 1 base and 1 base, and a span of 8 bases separates them. The CDR3 covers 15 residues, taking in both the cysteine and the phenylalanine. Only CDR3 DNA remains: 45 bases, in frame from the first base. Per the germline V gene (reference sequence), MNHNY is the CDR1 and SVGAGI is the CDR2. Of note for this clone: Its antigen remains unidentified. Qualities for individual bases were not recorded, and no much larger clone is one base off.

Library method: the immunoSEQ multiplex PCR assay. TCRdb retrieved this table from immuneACCESS and kept in-frame rearrangements only. Not all clones are present; in checked studies, unresolved V genes account for under half, and no reason is known for the remainder. The sample table lists some 150,000 clones, about 89% of them with a count of one. The top ten clonotypes cover 5.5% to 7.5% of the sample. The sequence links TRBV6-6 to TRBJ1-3; perhaps TRBD1 is the D gene, with 5 bases matching. This clonotype was obtained from a man between 18 and 29 years old in good health. Specimen: blood. CDR3 reads: CASSYLGDSGNTIYF. The DNA reads as follows: TGTGCCAGCAGTTACTTGGGGGATTCTGGAAACACCATATATTTT.